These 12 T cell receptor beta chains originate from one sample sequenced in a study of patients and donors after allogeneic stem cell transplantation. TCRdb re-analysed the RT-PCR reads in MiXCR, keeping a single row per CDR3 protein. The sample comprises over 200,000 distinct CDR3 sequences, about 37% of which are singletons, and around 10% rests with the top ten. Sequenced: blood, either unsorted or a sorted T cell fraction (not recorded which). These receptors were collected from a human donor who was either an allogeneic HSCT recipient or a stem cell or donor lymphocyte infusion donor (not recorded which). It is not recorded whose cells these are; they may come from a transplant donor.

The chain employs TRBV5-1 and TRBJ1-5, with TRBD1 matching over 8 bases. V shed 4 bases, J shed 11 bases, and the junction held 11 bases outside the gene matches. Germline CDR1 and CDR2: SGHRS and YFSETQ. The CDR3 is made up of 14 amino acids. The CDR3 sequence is CASSQGTGPRAQHF. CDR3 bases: TGCGCCAGCAGCCAAGGGACAGGACCAAGGGCCCAGCATTTT. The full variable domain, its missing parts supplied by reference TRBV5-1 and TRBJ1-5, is KAGVTQTPRYLIKTRGQQVTLSCSPISGHRSVSWYQQTPGQGLQFLFEYFSETQRNKGNFPGRFSGRQFSNSRSEMNVSTLELGDSALYLCASSQGTGPRAQHFGDGTRLSIL.

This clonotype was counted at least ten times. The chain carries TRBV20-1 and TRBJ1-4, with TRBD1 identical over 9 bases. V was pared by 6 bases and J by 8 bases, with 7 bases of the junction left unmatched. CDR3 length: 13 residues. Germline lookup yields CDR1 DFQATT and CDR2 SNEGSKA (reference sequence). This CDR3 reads CSAGQGLEEKLFF. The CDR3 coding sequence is TGCAGTGCGGGACAGGGTTTAGAGGAAAAACTGTTTTTT.

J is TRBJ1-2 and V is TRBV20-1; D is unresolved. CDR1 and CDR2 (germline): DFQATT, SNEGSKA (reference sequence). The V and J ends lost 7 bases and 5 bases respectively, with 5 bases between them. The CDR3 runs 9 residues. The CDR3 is CSVGYGYTF. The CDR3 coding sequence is TGCAGTGTGGGGTATGGCTACACCTTC.

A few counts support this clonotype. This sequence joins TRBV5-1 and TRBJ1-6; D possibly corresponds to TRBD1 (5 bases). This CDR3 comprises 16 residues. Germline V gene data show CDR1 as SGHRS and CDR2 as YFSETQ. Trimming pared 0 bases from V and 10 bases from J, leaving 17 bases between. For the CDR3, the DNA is TGCGCCAGCAGCTTGGAGGGCCCTCTTCAGGGATCACCCCTCCACTTT. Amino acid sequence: CASSLEGPLQGSPLHF.

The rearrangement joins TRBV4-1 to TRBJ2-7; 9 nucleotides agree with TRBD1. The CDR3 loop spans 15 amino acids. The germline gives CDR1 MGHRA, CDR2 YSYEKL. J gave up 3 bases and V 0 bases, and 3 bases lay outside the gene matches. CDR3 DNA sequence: TGCGCCAGCAGCCAAGAGAAGGACAGGGGCTACGAGCAGTACTTC. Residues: CASSQEKDRGYEQYF.

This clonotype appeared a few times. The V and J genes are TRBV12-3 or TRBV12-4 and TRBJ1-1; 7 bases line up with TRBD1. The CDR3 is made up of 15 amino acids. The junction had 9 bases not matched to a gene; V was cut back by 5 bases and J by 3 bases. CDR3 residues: CASSRLQGRDTEAFF. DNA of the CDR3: TGTGCCAGCAGTCGATTACAGGGGAGGGACACTGAAGCTTTCTTT.

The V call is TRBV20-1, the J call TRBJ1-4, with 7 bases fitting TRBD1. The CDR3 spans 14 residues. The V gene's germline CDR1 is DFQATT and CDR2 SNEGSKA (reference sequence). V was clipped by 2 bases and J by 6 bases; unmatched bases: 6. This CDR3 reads CSARLPRGDEKLFF. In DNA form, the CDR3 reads TGCAGTGCTAGACTGCCCAGGGGGGATGAAAAACTGTTTTTT.

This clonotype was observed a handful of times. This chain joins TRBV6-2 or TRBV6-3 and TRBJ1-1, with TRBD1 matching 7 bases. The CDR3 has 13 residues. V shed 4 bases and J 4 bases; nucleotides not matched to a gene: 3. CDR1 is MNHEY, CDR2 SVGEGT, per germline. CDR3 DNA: TGTGCCAGCAGTTCTTCAGGGGGCACTGAAGCTTTCTTT. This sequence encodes CASSSSGGTEAFF.

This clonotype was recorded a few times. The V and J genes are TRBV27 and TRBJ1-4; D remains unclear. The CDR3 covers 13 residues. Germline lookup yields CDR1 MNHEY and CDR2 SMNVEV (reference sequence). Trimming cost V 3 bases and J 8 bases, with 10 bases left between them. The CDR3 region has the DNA TGTGCCAGCAGTTTTCGACGGGGAGAAAAACTGTTTTTT. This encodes CASSFRRGEKLFF.

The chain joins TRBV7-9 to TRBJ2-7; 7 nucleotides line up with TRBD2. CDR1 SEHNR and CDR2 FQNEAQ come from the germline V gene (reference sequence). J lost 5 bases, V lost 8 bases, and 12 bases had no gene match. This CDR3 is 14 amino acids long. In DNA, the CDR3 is TGTGCCAGCCTATCGGGGGGATCGTATGACGAGCAGTACTTC. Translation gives CASLSGGSYDEQYF.

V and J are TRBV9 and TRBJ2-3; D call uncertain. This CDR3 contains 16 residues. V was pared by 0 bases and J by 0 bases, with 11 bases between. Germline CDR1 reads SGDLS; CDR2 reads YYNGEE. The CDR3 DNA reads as TGTGCCAGCAGCGTAGATGGCCTTCCTAGCACAGATACGCAGTATTTT. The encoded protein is CASSVDGLPSTDTQYF.

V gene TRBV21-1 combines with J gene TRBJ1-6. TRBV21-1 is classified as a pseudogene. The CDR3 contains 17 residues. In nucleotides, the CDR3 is TGTGCCAGCAGCAAAGCACCTGAGAGCTCCTATAATTCACCCCTCCACTTT. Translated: CASSKAPESSYNSPLHF.